The 23 T cell receptor beta chains below all came from one sample that was sequenced in a study of CD8+CD57+ T cells in acquired aplastic anemia. Both TCR beta VDJ combination and CDR3 sequence profiling were carried out. Genomic DNA was the template for this profiling. TCRdb re-called the reads with MiXCR, one entry per CDR3 protein. The sample lists 200,000 or so distinct CDR3 sequences, roughly 64% occurring once. Sequencing input: sorted CD4+, CD8+, or CD8+CD57+ T cells (not recorded which) from PBMCs. The receptors originated from a human donor with severe aplastic anemia or a healthy control (not recorded which).

As for this clonotype: The junction departs from germline at one end; a sequencing error may be responsible. The V call is TRBV29-1, the J call TRBJ2-5; D tentatively fits TRBD1 or TRBD2 (5 bases each). The germline CDR1 and CDR2 sequences are SQVTM and ANQGSEA. The CDR3 length is 12 residues. Here the CDR3 DNA reads TGCAGCGTTGTGGGTGTGGGGGAGACCCAGCACTTC. It is translated as CSVVGVGETQHF.

This clonotype was counted many times. The chain joins TRBV10-3 to TRBJ2-2; D ambiguous. The CDR3 is made up of 13 amino acids. Germline V lookup: CDR1 ENHRY, CDR2 SYGVKD. V was cut by 3 bases and J by 2 bases, with 4 bases left in between. CDR3 nucleotide sequence: TGTGCCATCAGTGACGAAAACACCGGGGAGCTGTTTTTT. As protein: CAISDENTGELFF.

As to this clonotype: The junction and the germline gene differ at one end; a read error may be behind it. V gene TRBV4-1 combines with J gene TRBJ1-3; D is undetermined. Germline V gives CDR1 MGHRA, CDR2 YSYEKL. The CDR3 covers 14 residues. DNA for the CDR3: TGTGCCAGCAGCCAAGATGAAACAGGAAACACCATATATTTT. Translated: CASSQDETGNTIYF.

This sequence joins TRBV24-1 and TRBJ1-2; D call uncertain. The V gene lost 1 base and the J gene lost 6 bases, with 5 bases spanning the gap. The CDR3 has 12 amino acids. Germline V CDR1 and CDR2: KGHDR, SFDVKD. For the CDR3, the DNA is TGTGCCACCAGTGATTTTGGGGATGGCTACACCTTC. Translating gives CATSDFGDGYTF.

This clonotype was recorded a few times. The chain is built from TRBV7-3 and TRBJ2-7; possibly TRBD1 for D (6 bases). This CDR3 comprises 13 residues. Germline V gene lookup returns CDR1 SGHTA and CDR2 FQGTGA. V gave up 4 bases and J gave up 1 base, with 8 bases separating them. The CDR3 protein is CASSWGQSYEQYF. The CDR3 DNA reads as TGTGCCAGCAGCTGGGGGCAGTCCTACGAGCAGTACTTC.

This clonotype was seen a handful of times. The V gene is TRBV20-1, the J gene TRBJ2-7, with D perhaps matching TRBD1 or TRBD2 (5 bases each). CDR1 is DFQATT, CDR2 SNEGSKA, per germline (reference sequence). V gave up 2 bases and J gave up 6 bases, with 11 bases separating them. The CDR3 is made up of 12 amino acids. CDR3 sequence reads: CSARLWGREQYF. The DNA for the CDR3 is TGCAGTGCTAGATTATGGGGACGCGAGCAGTACTTC.

The chain recombines TRBV5-1 with TRBJ2-3; 11 bases map to TRBD2. Losses at the gene ends were 3 bases for V and 2 bases for J; bases not matched to a gene: 11. The germline V gene encodes CDR1 SGHRS and CDR2 YFSETQ. The CDR3 length is 18 residues. The CDR3 loop is CASSSDPTSGGYTDTQYF. CDR3 DNA: TGCGCCAGCAGCTCCGATCCAACTAGCGGGGGTTACACAGATACGCAGTATTTT.

Ten or more counts support this clonotype. V and J are TRBV7-3 and TRBJ2-3, with 8 bases matching TRBD2. The CDR3 consists of 14 residues. Germline values: CDR1 SGHTA, CDR2 FQGTGA. The V segment lost 4 bases and the J segment 5 bases; nucleotides outside the gene matches: 5. The DNA for the CDR3 is TGTGCCAGCAGCTCCTCGGGGGGGCAAGATACGCAGTATTTT. Translating it yields CASSSSGGQDTQYF. Looking up the rest from reference TRBV7-3 and TRBJ2-3 gives the full variable domain: GAGVSQTPSNKVTEKGKYVELRCDPISGHTALYWYRQSLGQGPEFLIYFQGTGAADDSGLPNDRFFAVRPEGSVSTLKIQRTERGDSAVYLCASSSSGGQDTQYFGPGTRLTVL.

The chain joins TRBV9 to TRBJ2-1; 7 bases align to TRBD2. Germline assignment: CDR1 SGDLS and CDR2 YYNGEE. The CDR3 is 15 residues long. Trimming cost V 4 bases and J 7 bases; bases outside gene matches: 11. The DNA for the CDR3 is TGTGCCAGCAGCCCCGGGGGGTCTTACTGGAATGAGCAGTTCTTC. Encoded protein: CASSPGGSYWNEQFF.

Regarding this clonotype: This may stem from a read error, because a much larger clone lies one nucleotide away. The chain carries TRBV24-1 and TRBJ2-7; D may be TRBD1 or TRBD2 (6 bases each). The V and J ends lost 5 bases and 6 bases respectively, with 16 bases between them. Germline V gene lookup returns CDR1 KGHDR and CDR2 SFDVKD. The CDR3 length is 14 residues. The chain's CDR3 is CATSVSGGAGEQYF. The CDR3 bases are TGTGCCACCAGTGTATCCGGGGGCGCAGGCGAGCAGTACTTC.

The V and J genes are TRBV12-3 or TRBV12-4 and TRBJ2-5, with TRBD2 matching 7 bases. The trim removed 8 bases at V and 4 bases at J, leaving 10 bases unmatched. The CDR3 has 14 residues. In DNA form, the CDR3 reads TGTGCCAGCTCCCCGGGGGGAACGGGAGAGACCCAGTACTTC. Translation gives CASSPGGTGETQYF.

This chain uses TRBV20-1 with TRBJ2-3; D gene uncertain. V was shortened by 3 bases and J by 8 bases, with 6 bases between the two germline ends. Germline CDR1 is DFQATT and CDR2 is SNEGSKA (reference sequence). CDR3 length: 10 amino acids. This CDR3 is CSASPPTQYF. CDR3 sequence (DNA): TGCAGTGCTAGTCCGCCTACGCAGTATTTT.

The chain carries TRBV7-8 and TRBJ2-3; 10 bases match TRBD2. From germline, CDR1 is SGHVS and CDR2 FQNEAQ. The CDR3 runs to 16 residues. V trimming: 3 bases; J trimming: 2 bases; junction bases outside the gene matches: 5. In DNA, the CDR3 is TGTGCCAGCAGCTTCCCCCTAGCGGGGGTCACAGATACGCAGTATTTT. Residues: CASSFPLAGVTDTQYF. Full variable domain (rest looked up from reference TRBV7-8 and TRBJ2-3): GAGVSQSPRYKVAKRGQDVALRCDPISGHVSLFWYQQALGQGPEFLTYFQNEAQLDKSGLPSDRFFAERPEGSVSTLKIQRTQQEDSAVYLCASSFPLAGVTDTQYFGPGTRLTVL.

Comments on this clonotype: Possible read error: a much larger clone is one base away. CDR3 in amino acids: CASSLSVGVSVQETQRF. In DNA form, the CDR3 reads TGTGCCAGCAGCTTAAGTGTTGGGGTCTCGGTCCAAGAGACCCAGCGCTTC. The chain employs TRBV25-1 and TRBJ2-5; D is unresolved. CDR3 length: 17 residues. Germline V gene lookup returns CDR1 MGHDK and CDR2 SYGVNS.

This clonotype has more than one count but fewer than ten. The chain recombines TRBV27 with TRBJ1-1, with TRBD1 matching over 10 bases. The V and J ends lost 4 bases and 6 bases, in that order; junction bases with no gene match: 8. This CDR3 region has 15 residues. Germline V lookup: CDR1 MNHEY, CDR2 SMNVEV (reference sequence). The CDR3 here is CASSSPGTGDAEAFF. The CDR3 DNA follows: TGTGCCAGCAGTTCCCCCGGGACAGGGGACGCTGAAGCTTTCTTT.

The chain carries TRBV7-9 and TRBJ2-2; D is ambiguous. The V end lost 2 bases, the J end lost 6 bases, and 16 bases lay between the germline ends. The germline gives CDR1 SEHNR, CDR2 FQNEAQ (reference sequence). The CDR3 totals 16 residues. CDR3 residues: CASSLLDKGFSGELFF. In DNA form, the CDR3 reads TGTGCCAGCAGCTTACTCGACAAGGGCTTTTCCGGGGAGCTGTTTTTT.

This clonotype was counted many times. The genes are TRBV5-1 and TRBJ2-5; the D call may be TRBD1 or TRBD2 (5 bases each). The germline gives CDR1 SGHRS, CDR2 YFSETQ. The CDR3 spans 17 residues. V was pared by 2 bases and J by 3 bases, with 20 bases between. CDR3 sequence: CASSFAGGDRPEETQYF. The CDR3, as DNA: TGCGCCAGCAGCTTTGCTGGGGGAGACCGTCCGGAAGAGACCCAGTACTTC.

The J gene is TRBJ1-1, the V gene TRBV29-1; a weak D match, TRBD1 (5 bases). Germline assignment: CDR1 SQVTM and CDR2 ANQGSEA. This CDR3 has 12 residues. V was pared by 7 bases and J by 4 bases, with 13 bases between. CDR3 residues: CSGNWGRTEAFF. In DNA form, the CDR3 reads TGCAGCGGCAATTGGGGCCGCACTGAAGCTTTCTTT. The full variable domain, completed using reference TRBV29-1 and TRBJ1-1, is SAVISQKPSRDICQRGTSLTIQCQVDSQVTMMFWYRQQPGQSLTLIATANQGSEATYESGFVIDKFPISRPNLTFSTLTVSNMSPEDSSIYLCSGNWGRTEAFFGQGTRLTVV.

The chain has TRBV10-2 and TRBJ2-2; D remains unclear. V was shortened by 9 bases and J by 5 bases, with 7 bases between the two germline ends. The CDR3 length is 11 residues. The germline CDR1 and CDR2 sequences are WSHSY and SAAADI. This chain's CDR3 is CASLMTGELFF. The CDR3 DNA is TGCGCCAGTCTTATGACCGGGGAGCTGTTTTTT.

The chain employs TRBV20-1 and TRBJ1-2; 7 bases agree with TRBD1. Germline V gives CDR1 DFQATT, CDR2 SNEGSKA (reference sequence). CDR3 length: 14 amino acids. V shed 1 base and J 6 bases; nucleotides not matched to a gene: 8. CDR3 loop: CSARGDRETDGYTF. DNA of the CDR3: TGCAGTGCTAGAGGAGACAGGGAGACGGATGGCTACACCTTC.

The gene calls are TRBV24-1 and TRBJ2-3; D is ambiguous. Germline CDR1 is KGHDR and CDR2 is SFDVKD. Trimming took 1 base from V and 4 from J, leaving 2 bases between them. There are 12 residues in the CDR3. In DNA form, the CDR3 reads TGTGCCACCAGTGATTTTGCAGATACGCAGTATTTT. Residues: CATSDFADTQYF.

The chain links TRBV19 to TRBJ2-5; 8 bases are a match to TRBD1. Germline-derived CDR1 and CDR2 are LNHDA and SQIVND (reference sequence). Trimming took 6 bases from V and 3 from J; bases not matched to a gene: 3. This CDR3 comprises 13 residues. As DNA, the CDR3 is TGTGCCAGTAGATCGGACAGGGAAGAGACCCAGTACTTC. This translates into CASRSDREETQYF. Full variable domain (outside the CDR3, taken from reference TRBV19 and TRBJ2-5): DGGITQSPKYLFRKEGQNVTLSCEQNLNHDAMYWYRQDPGQGLRLIYYSQIVNDFQKGDIAEGYSVSREKKESFPLTVTSAQKNPTAFYLCASRSDREETQYFGPGTRLLVL.

Many counts were recorded for this clonotype. CDR3 DNA: TGCGCCAGCAGCCAAAGCAGGGTGGATGAGCAGTTCTTC. This gives the protein CASSQSRVDEQFF. The chain carries TRBV4-1 and TRBJ2-1; tentatively, D is TRBD1 (5 bases). Per the germline V gene, CDR1 is MGHRA and CDR2 is YSYEKL. The length of the CDR3 is 13 residues. Trimming cost V 2 bases and J 8 bases, with 10 bases left between them.